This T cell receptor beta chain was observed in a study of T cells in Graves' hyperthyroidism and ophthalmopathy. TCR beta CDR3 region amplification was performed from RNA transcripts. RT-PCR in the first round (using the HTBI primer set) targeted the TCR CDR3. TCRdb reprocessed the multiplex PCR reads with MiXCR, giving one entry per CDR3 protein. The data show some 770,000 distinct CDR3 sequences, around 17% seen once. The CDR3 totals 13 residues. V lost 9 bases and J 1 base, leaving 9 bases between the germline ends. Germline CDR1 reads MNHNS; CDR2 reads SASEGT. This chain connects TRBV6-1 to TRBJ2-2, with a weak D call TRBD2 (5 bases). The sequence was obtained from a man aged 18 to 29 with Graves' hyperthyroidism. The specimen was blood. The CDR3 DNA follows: TGTGCCAGTGGACTCAAGAACACCGGGGAGCTGTTTTTT. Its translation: CASGLKNTGELFF.